A single T cell receptor beta chain is shown here with its context. Its cognate antigen is unknown. The sample belongs to a study of shared clonotypes between healthy human individuals. Study results and limitations: Memory subsets generally showed smaller estimated richness than naive subsets did.

The CDR3 extends over 16 amino acids. The germline V gene encodes CDR1 LGHNA and CDR2 YNFKEQ. The trim removed 3 bases at V and 7 bases at J, leaving 9 bases unmatched. Sequencing used immunoSEQ multiplex PCR; TCRdb keeps in-frame clones, though not all of them. The sample has more than 1 million clones, 75% to 80% seen once. Material: memory CD4+ T cells from PBMCs. The subset denotes: CD45RA-negative fraction. This sequence joins TRBV4-2 and TRBJ2-4, with 10 bases identical to TRBD1. The sequence was collected from a man younger than 35 in good health. Some clones in this sample may be carry-over from other donors' samples. CDR3 in DNA: TGTGCCAGCAGCCAGGAAGGGACAGGGGTCGGGAACATTCAGTACTTC. This codes for CASSQEGTGVGNIQYF.